Listed below are T cell receptor beta chains from one sample, sequenced in a study of blood T cells in healthy people across ages. One entry per CDR3 protein results from TCRdb running MiXCR on the 5' RACE reads. The repertoire includes about 1.4 million distinct CDR3 sequences, approximately 63% of them detected once, and 6.5% to 8% sits in the top ten. The sample taken for sequencing was blood. These receptors all stem from a man aged 18 to 30 in good health. CDR3s include the opening cysteine and the closing phenylalanine or tryptophan. Fields, in order: clone size, CDR3 length, D gene, V gene, J gene, CDR3 DNA, CDR3 protein. D genes are given only for firm matches. Rows give clone size only sometimes, using once, few, many, or a class for an expanded clone.

clone size: -
CDR3 length: 16
D gene: TRBD2
V gene: TRBV4-2
J gene: TRBJ2-7
CDR3 DNA: TGTGCCAGCAGCCAGAACGGGAGGGGGGGTAACAATGAGCAGTACTTC
CDR3 protein: CASSQNGRGGNNEQYF

clone size: -
CDR3 length: 14
D gene: TRBD1
V gene: TRBV20-1
J gene: TRBJ1-5
CDR3 DNA: TGCAGTGCGTTGCAGACAGGGGGGAATCAGCCCCAGCATTTT
CDR3 protein: CSALQTGGNQPQHF

clone size: -
CDR3 length: 14
D gene: -
V gene: TRBV5-1
J gene: TRBJ2-5
CDR3 DNA: TGCGCCAGCAGCTTGTGGGGACATGGAGAGACCCAGTACTTC
CDR3 protein: CASSLWGHGETQYF

clone size: once
CDR3 length: 15
D gene: -
V gene: TRBV6-5
J gene: TRBJ2-7
CDR3 DNA: TGTGCCAGCAGGACCCGACGGGGATCCTCCTACGAGCAGTACTTC
CDR3 protein: CASRTRRGSSYEQYF

clone size: -
CDR3 length: 14
D gene: TRBD1
V gene: TRBV27
J gene: TRBJ2-7
CDR3 DNA: TGTGCCAGCATGAGGGACAGGGGACACTACGAGCAGTACTTC
CDR3 protein: CASMRDRGHYEQYF

clone size: once
CDR3 length: 14
D gene: -
V gene: TRBV6-1
J gene: TRBJ2-7
CDR3 DNA: TGTGCCAGCAGTACGACTTGGGCCGGGTACGAGCAGTACTTC
CDR3 protein: CASSTTWAGYEQYF

clone size: -
CDR3 length: 16
D gene: -
V gene: TRBV12-3/TRBV12-4
J gene: TRBJ1-2
CDR3 DNA: TGTGCCAGCAGTAGAAGGACACTTTCCCTTCCCTATGGCTACACCTTC
CDR3 protein: CASSRRTLSLPYGYTF

clone size: -
CDR3 length: 15
D gene: -
V gene: TRBV11-2
J gene: TRBJ2-7
CDR3 DNA: TGTGCCAGCAGCTTAGATCTTGGCTCCGCCTACGAGCAGTACTTC
CDR3 protein: CASSLDLGSAYEQYF

clone size: few
CDR3 length: 14
D gene: -
V gene: TRBV2
J gene: TRBJ2-3
CDR3 DNA: TGTGCCACCACTTCAGATCGACGTGGAGATACGCAGTATTTT
CDR3 protein: CATTSDRRGDTQYF

clone size: -
CDR3 length: 15
D gene: TRBD2
V gene: TRBV7-7
J gene: TRBJ2-5
CDR3 DNA: TGTGCTAGCAGCCTCGGGGGGACCCACCAAGAGACCCAGTACTTC
CDR3 protein: CASSLGGTHQETQYF

clone size: -
CDR3 length: 17
D gene: -
V gene: TRBV5-5
J gene: TRBJ2-1
CDR3 DNA: TGTGCCAGCAGCCACGAATATAGGCAGTGGATCTACAATGAGCAGTTCTTC
CDR3 protein: CASSHEYRQWIYNEQFF

clone size: -
CDR3 length: 13
D gene: -
V gene: TRBV20-1
J gene: TRBJ2-5
CDR3 DNA: TGCAGTGCTAGAGGCAGGGTATGGGAGACCCAGTACTTC
CDR3 protein: CSARGRVWETQYF

clone size: few
CDR3 length: 12
D gene: -
V gene: TRBV2
J gene: TRBJ1-2
CDR3 DNA: TGTGCCAGCAGGGAAGACGGGTTTGGCTACACCTTC
CDR3 protein: CASREDGFGYTF

clone size: few
CDR3 length: 14
D gene: -
V gene: TRBV14
J gene: TRBJ2-7
CDR3 DNA: TGTGCCAGCAGCTTACGGACAGCCTACAATGAGCAGTACTTC
CDR3 protein: CASSLRTAYNEQYF

clone size: -
CDR3 length: 15
D gene: TRBD2
V gene: TRBV20-1
J gene: TRBJ2-2
CDR3 DNA: TGCAGTGCCTCTGGGACTAGCGGGAAAATCGGGGAGCTGTTTTTT
CDR3 protein: CSASGTSGKIGELFF

clone size: -
CDR3 length: 14
D gene: -
V gene: TRBV10-3
J gene: TRBJ1-1
CDR3 DNA: TGTGCCATCAAGGCTGGCCCCATGAACACTGAAGCTTTCTTT
CDR3 protein: CAIKAGPMNTEAFF

clone size: -
CDR3 length: 15
D gene: -
V gene: TRBV4-1
J gene: TRBJ1-2
CDR3 DNA: TGCGCCAGCAGCCAAGATCGGACAGAGGGTAATGGCTACACCTTC
CDR3 protein: CASSQDRTEGNGYTF

clone size: -
CDR3 length: 15
D gene: -
V gene: TRBV29-1
J gene: TRBJ2-3
CDR3 DNA: TGCAGCGTTGTAAGGGGGACACCTAGCACAGATACGCAGTATTTT
CDR3 protein: CSVVRGTPSTDTQYF

clone size: -
CDR3 length: 14
D gene: TRBD1
V gene: TRBV25-1
J gene: TRBJ1-5
CDR3 DNA: TGTGCCAGCAGTAGGACAGGGTCCGATCAGCCCCAGCATTTT
CDR3 protein: CASSRTGSDQPQHF

clone size: -
CDR3 length: 15
D gene: TRBD1
V gene: TRBV16
J gene: TRBJ2-7
CDR3 DNA: TGTGCCAGCAGCCAAGGTCCGGACAGGGCCTACGAGCAGTACTTC
CDR3 protein: CASSQGPDRAYEQYF

clone size: -
CDR3 length: 15
D gene: -
V gene: TRBV20-1
J gene: TRBJ2-7
CDR3 DNA: TGCAGTGCTGAGTCTGGGGAGGGGGTCTACTACGAGCAGTACTTC
CDR3 protein: CSAESGEGVYYEQYF

clone size: -
CDR3 length: 13
D gene: -
V gene: TRBV25-1
J gene: TRBJ1-6
CDR3 DNA: TGTGCCAGCACCGCCACCGGGAGTTCACCCCTCCACTTT
CDR3 protein: CASTATGSSPLHF

clone size: -
CDR3 length: 16
D gene: TRBD2
V gene: TRBV9
J gene: TRBJ2-1
CDR3 DNA: TGTGCCAGCAGCCATAGCGGGGGGCTCCCCTACAATGAGCAGTTCTTC
CDR3 protein: CASSHSGGLPYNEQFF

clone size: -
CDR3 length: 11
D gene: -
V gene: TRBV20-1
J gene: TRBJ1-2
CDR3 DNA: TGCAGTGCTAGATTGGTGTATGGCTACACCTTC
CDR3 protein: CSARLVYGYTF

clone size: once
CDR3 length: 14
D gene: -
V gene: TRBV4-3
J gene: TRBJ1-1
CDR3 DNA: TGCGCCAGCAGCCAAGGGTGGGTTTACACTGAAGCTTTCTTT
CDR3 protein: CASSQGWVYTEAFF

clone size: -
CDR3 length: 14
D gene: TRBD2
V gene: TRBV9
J gene: TRBJ2-1
CDR3 DNA: TGTGCCAGCAGCGTAGTGCGGGGGGGAAATGAGCAGTTCTTC
CDR3 protein: CASSVVRGGNEQFF

clone size: few
CDR3 length: 15
D gene: -
V gene: TRBV4-1
J gene: TRBJ2-5
CDR3 DNA: TGCGCCAGCAGCCAAGATGGCGGAACCAAAGAGACCCAGTACTTC
CDR3 protein: CASSQDGGTKETQYF

clone size: -
CDR3 length: 12
D gene: -
V gene: TRBV29-1
J gene: TRBJ2-2
CDR3 DNA: TGCAGCGTTTACGGGGACCCCGGGGAGCTGTTTTTT
CDR3 protein: CSVYGDPGELFF

clone size: -
CDR3 length: 15
D gene: TRBD1
V gene: TRBV12-3/TRBV12-4
J gene: TRBJ2-1
CDR3 DNA: TGTGCCAGCAGTGAACAGGGGTCCTCCTACAATGAGCAGTTCTTC
CDR3 protein: CASSEQGSSYNEQFF

clone size: -
CDR3 length: 16
D gene: -
V gene: TRBV4-2
J gene: TRBJ1-5
CDR3 DNA: TGTGCCAGCAGCCAAGGAACGGGCGGAAAAAGTCAGCCCCAGCATTTT
CDR3 protein: CASSQGTGGKSQPQHF

clone size: few
CDR3 length: 13
D gene: -
V gene: TRBV24-1
J gene: TRBJ2-3
CDR3 DNA: TGTGCCACCAGTGCCGAATGGGGAGATACGCAGTATTTT
CDR3 protein: CATSAEWGDTQYF

clone size: -
CDR3 length: 15
D gene: TRBD1
V gene: TRBV12-3/TRBV12-4
J gene: TRBJ2-7
CDR3 DNA: TGTGCCAGCAGCAACCGGGACAGGGGGCGCTACGAGCAGTACTTC
CDR3 protein: CASSNRDRGRYEQYF

clone size: -
CDR3 length: 15
D gene: -
V gene: TRBV7-2
J gene: TRBJ2-3
CDR3 DNA: TGTGCCAGCAGCTCTTGGGGGGACACCACAGATACGCAGTATTTT
CDR3 protein: CASSSWGDTTDTQYF

clone size: -
CDR3 length: 16
D gene: TRBD2
V gene: TRBV28
J gene: TRBJ2-7
CDR3 DNA: TGTGCCAGCAAACCCGGGAGGCGGAGGGTAGGCTACGAGCAGTACTTC
CDR3 protein: CASKPGRRRVGYEQYF

clone size: -
CDR3 length: 14
D gene: -
V gene: TRBV9
J gene: TRBJ1-6
CDR3 DNA: TGTGCCAGCAGCGTATCGGGACGGGGATCACCCCTCCACTTT
CDR3 protein: CASSVSGRGSPLHF

clone size: -
CDR3 length: 13
D gene: -
V gene: TRBV27
J gene: TRBJ2-1
CDR3 DNA: TGTGCCAGCAGTTTAGCACCCCCTCTTGAGCAGTTCTTC
CDR3 protein: CASSLAPPLEQFF

clone size: once
CDR3 length: 16
D gene: -
V gene: TRBV3-1
J gene: TRBJ2-7
CDR3 DNA: TGTGCCAGCAGCCCTCCCGACAGGAGGGGGGTCTACGAGCAGTACTTC
CDR3 protein: CASSPPDRRGVYEQYF

clone size: -
CDR3 length: 19
D gene: TRBD1
V gene: TRBV7-2
J gene: TRBJ1-6
CDR3 DNA: TGTGCCAGCAGCCACCGGGACAGGGATATCCTGGTTTCTGATTCACCCCTCCACTTT
CDR3 protein: CASSHRDRDILVSDSPLHF

clone size: -
CDR3 length: 14
D gene: -
V gene: TRBV7-2
J gene: TRBJ2-7
CDR3 DNA: TGTGCCAGCAGCTTAGCGTTGGGGTTGCACGAGCAGTACTTC
CDR3 protein: CASSLALGLHEQYF

clone size: -
CDR3 length: 13
D gene: -
V gene: TRBV12-5
J gene: TRBJ1-1
CDR3 DNA: TGTGCTAGTGCCCAAGGGGGGGATGGGGAAGCTTTCTTT
CDR3 protein: CASAQGGDGEAFF

clone size: few
CDR3 length: 16
D gene: TRBD1
V gene: TRBV4-2
J gene: TRBJ2-3
CDR3 DNA: TGTGCCAGCAGCCAAGATTGGACAGGGGTGGTAGATACGCAGTATTTT
CDR3 protein: CASSQDWTGVVDTQYF

clone size: -
CDR3 length: 15
D gene: -
V gene: TRBV20-1
J gene: TRBJ2-5
CDR3 DNA: TGCAGTGCTAGACCCTCTGACGTAACAAAAGAGACCCAGTACTTC
CDR3 protein: CSARPSDVTKETQYF

clone size: few
CDR3 length: 13
D gene: -
V gene: TRBV12-3/TRBV12-4
J gene: TRBJ2-1
CDR3 DNA: TGTGCCAGCAGTGGCGGGACAGCCAATGAGCAGTTCTTC
CDR3 protein: CASSGGTANEQFF

clone size: -
CDR3 length: 14
D gene: TRBD2
V gene: TRBV7-6
J gene: TRBJ2-1
CDR3 DNA: TGTGCCAGCAGCGGGACTAGCGGGAGGGTTGAGCAGTTCTTC
CDR3 protein: CASSGTSGRVEQFF

clone size: -
CDR3 length: 15
D gene: -
V gene: TRBV7-9
J gene: TRBJ1-2
CDR3 DNA: TGTGCCAGCAGCCCATTGGGACTGATAAGCTATGGCTACACCTTC
CDR3 protein: CASSPLGLISYGYTF

clone size: -
CDR3 length: 17
D gene: -
V gene: TRBV5-1
J gene: TRBJ2-7
CDR3 DNA: TGCGCCAGTACACCCCAACCCCGGGCCCGACCTACCTACGAGCAGTACTTC
CDR3 protein: CASTPQPRARPTYEQYF

clone size: -
CDR3 length: 14
D gene: TRBD2
V gene: TRBV5-1
J gene: TRBJ2-7
CDR3 DNA: TGCGCCAGCATTCCTGGACTAGGGTCCTACGAGCAGTACTTC
CDR3 protein: CASIPGLGSYEQYF